Below, 24 T cell receptor beta chains from the same sample are listed, as sequenced in a study of beta chain features in type 1 diabetes. All of the isolated RNA was reverse transcribed, so expressed TCRB transcripts were sequenced. Here immunoSEQ multiplex PCR was the method, and the copy in TCRdb shows in-frame clones only, minus some. The data show 70,000 to 95,000 clones, roughly 34% seen once. Sequencing was performed on stem cell memory CD4+ T cells from blood. All receptors come from a woman between 18 and 29 years old in good health.

The chain carries TRBV4-3 and TRBJ1-1; a possible D gene is TRBD1 (5 bases). This CDR3 has 15 amino acids. Trimming took 0 bases from V and 5 from J, leaving 13 bases between them. The germline gives CDR1 LGHNA, CDR2 YSLEER. The CDR3 loop is CASSQDQGSGTEAFF. For the CDR3, the DNA is TGCGCCAGCAGCCAAGATCAGGGCAGCGGGACTGAAGCTTTCTTT.

This chain links TRBV28 with TRBJ2-1; D ambiguous. CDR1 and CDR2 (germline): MDHEN, SYDVKM. V dropped 8 bases and J dropped 1 base, with 9 bases sitting between them. The CDR3 extends over 13 amino acids. The CDR3 DNA reads TGTGCCAGCGAGGCCAGATCCTACAATGAGCAGTTCTTC. It translates to CASEARSYNEQFF.

This clone was detected a few times. The V gene is TRBV13, the J gene TRBJ1-3; 11 bases align to TRBD1. CDR3 size: 13 residues. Germline CDR1 is PRHDT and CDR2 is FYEKMQ (reference sequence). Trimming removed 5 bases from V and 7 bases from J; junction bases left unmatched: 1. The chain's CDR3 is CASSRTGGNTIYF. The CDR3 nucleotides are TGTGCCAGCAGCCGGACAGGGGGCAACACCATATATTTT.

J is TRBJ2-2 and V is TRBV11-1; D possibly corresponds to TRBD2 (6 bases). CDR1 is SGHAT, CDR2 FQDESV, per germline (reference sequence). This CDR3 has 12 amino acids. V was cut by 5 bases and J by 6 bases, with 7 bases left in between. In DNA form, the CDR3 reads TGTGCCAGCAGCCGGGGGTCCGGGGAGCTGTTTTTT. Translated: CASSRGSGELFF. The full variable domain, its missing parts supplied by reference TRBV11-1 and TRBJ2-2, is EAEVAQSPRYKITEKSQAVAFWCDPISGHATLYWYRQILGQGPELLVQFQDESVVDDSQLPKDRFSAERLKGVDSTLKIQPAELGDSAMYLCASSRGSGELFFGEGSRLTVL.

This clone appeared a few times. This sequence joins TRBV5-5 and TRBJ2-3; 7 bases are shared with TRBD2. The V segment lost 0 bases and the J segment 6 bases; nucleotides outside the gene matches: 16. The length of the CDR3 is 18 residues. Germline CDR1 reads SGHKS; CDR2 reads YYEKEE (reference sequence). The CDR3 region is CASSLAGFPAGKSDTQYF. CDR3 DNA: TGTGCCAGCAGCTTGGCCGGATTTCCAGCGGGAAAGTCTGATACGCAGTATTTT.

The chain employs TRBV4-1 and TRBJ2-3, with 10 nucleotides matching TRBD2. The CDR3 spans 15 residues. CDR1 is MGHRA and CDR2 is YSYEKL in the germline V gene. Trimming at V came to 4 bases and at J to 5 bases, leaving 6 bases not matched to a gene. CDR3 in amino acids: CASSPGTSEKDTQYF. The CDR3, as DNA: TGCGCCAGCAGCCCTGGGACTAGCGAAAAAGATACGCAGTATTTT.

This clone was seen more than once but under ten times. V gene TRBV6-6 combines with J gene TRBJ1-1, with D possibly TRBD1 on 6 matching bases. V lost 6 bases to trimming and J lost 1 base, with 12 bases between them. CDR3 size: 14 residues. The germline CDR1 and CDR2 sequences are MNHNY and SVGAGI (reference sequence). CDR3 in DNA: TGTGCCAGCAGCTCGACAGGCTGGAACACTGAAGCTTTCTTT. Amino acids: CASSSTGWNTEAFF.

The rearrangement links TRBV11-2 to TRBJ1-1; D gene ambiguous. This CDR3 is 14 amino acids long. V was cut by 5 bases and J by 6 bases, with 16 bases left in between. Germline-derived CDR1 and CDR2 are SGHAT and FQNNGV. The CDR3 is CASSPRWAPSEAFF. The CDR3 DNA follows: TGTGCCAGCAGCCCACGGTGGGCCCCCTCTGAAGCTTTCTTT.

This clone has a count of ten or more. This CDR3 is CASRQTGNYGYTF. In DNA form, the CDR3 reads TGCGCCAGCAGACAGACAGGGAACTATGGCTACACCTTC. The V gene is TRBV4-1, the J gene TRBJ1-2; 7 nucleotides align to TRBD1. J was trimmed by 2 bases and V by 6 bases; bases with no gene match: 3. The germline CDR1 and CDR2 sequences are MGHRA and YSYEKL. This CDR3 is built from 13 residues.

This clone was picked up a small number of times. This chain connects TRBV7-2 to TRBJ2-5, with D perhaps matching TRBD2 (6 bases). The ends were cut back, 7 bases at V and 3 bases at J, with 12 bases in the middle. The CDR3 is made up of 13 amino acids. Germline V gene sequence: CDR1 SGHTA, CDR2 FQGNSA. This chain's CDR3 is CASTFTGEETQYF. CDR3 bases: TGTGCCAGCACCTTTACGGGGGAAGAGACCCAGTACTTC.

This clone was seen a handful of times. This chain connects TRBV4-2 to TRBJ1-2, with TRBD1 matching over 7 bases. The trim removed 4 bases at V and 4 bases at J, leaving 6 bases unmatched. CDR1 LGHNA and CDR2 YNFKEQ come from the germline V gene. The CDR3 sequence is 14 residues long. The CDR3 coding sequence is TGTGCCAGCAGCCCCATCGACAGGGCCTATGGCTACACCTTC. Residues: CASSPIDRAYGYTF.

The genes are TRBV7-9 and TRBJ1-4; a possible D gene is TRBD1 (6 bases). The CDR3 loop spans 12 amino acids. Trimming pared 5 bases from V and 7 bases from J, leaving 8 bases between. Germline V gives CDR1 SEHNR, CDR2 FQNEAQ (reference sequence). The CDR3 bases are TGTGCCAGCAGCGAAGGGGGTGAAAAACTGTTTTTT. Translating gives CASSEGGEKLFF.

The CDR3 loop is CASSYSTGRIGTEAFF. CDR3 sequence (DNA): TGTGCCAGCAGTTACTCGACAGGGAGGATCGGAACTGAAGCTTTCTTT. The chain carries TRBV6-5 and TRBJ1-1; TRBD1 aligns across 7 bases. CDR1 is MNHEY and CDR2 is SVGAGI in the germline V gene. V dropped 0 bases and J dropped 5; count of bases not matched to a gene: 9. The CDR3 consists of 16 residues.

V and J are TRBV5-1 and TRBJ1-5; TRBD1 agrees at 8 bases. This CDR3 contains 17 residues. Per the germline V gene, CDR1 is SGHRS and CDR2 is YFSETQ. V dropped 5 bases and J dropped 4; count of bases not matched to a gene: 14. CDR3 region: CASSTGTGGGGNQPQHF. In DNA, the CDR3 is TGCGCCAGCAGTACCGGGACAGGTGGAGGGGGTAATCAGCCCCAGCATTTT.

This chain links TRBV11-1 with TRBJ2-6; 7 nucleotides align to TRBD1. The trim removed 7 bases at V and 3 bases at J, leaving 6 bases unmatched. The CDR3 runs 15 residues. The germline CDR1 and CDR2 sequences are SGHAT and FQDESV (reference sequence). Here the CDR3 DNA reads TGTGCCAGCACCCAGGGGGTGAATGGGGCCAACGTCCTGACTTTC. As protein: CASTQGVNGANVLTF. Full variable domain (rest looked up from reference TRBV11-1 and TRBJ2-6): EAEVAQSPRYKITEKSQAVAFWCDPISGHATLYWYRQILGQGPELLVQFQDESVVDDSQLPKDRFSAERLKGVDSTLKIQPAELGDSAMYLCASTQGVNGANVLTFGAGSRLTVL.

This clone was detected only a few times. V and J are TRBV19 and TRBJ2-5; D ambiguous. The CDR3 extends over 14 amino acids. Trimming shortened V by 2 bases and J by 0 bases, and 7 bases separated the two germline ends. Germline V CDR1 and CDR2: LNHDA, SQIVND (reference sequence). Written as DNA, the CDR3 is TGTGCCAGTAGTATACGACTTTACCAAGAGACCCAGTACTTC. Translating gives CASSIRLYQETQYF.

The rearrangement links TRBV9 to TRBJ2-4, with no clear D. Germline V gives CDR1 SGDLS, CDR2 YYNGEE. Trimming pared 0 bases from V and 0 bases from J, leaving 10 bases between. This CDR3 contains 16 residues. CDR3 protein: CASSVGIGLAKNIQYF. CDR3 DNA: TGTGCCAGCAGCGTAGGAATCGGGTTAGCCAAAAACATTCAGTACTTC. The whole variable domain, filled in from reference TRBV9 and TRBJ2-4, reads DSGVTQTPKHLITATGQRVTLRCSPRSGDLSVYWYQQSLDQGLQFLIQYYNGEERAKGNILERFSAQQFPDLHSELNLSSLELGDSALYFCASSVGIGLAKNIQYFGAGTRLSVL.

Only a few counts were recorded for this clone. The chain combines TRBV7-3 with TRBJ2-5; 15 bases line up with TRBD2. Germline loops: CDR1 SGHTA, CDR2 FQGTGA. CDR3 size: 19 residues. V trimming: 6 bases; J trimming: 5 bases; junction bases outside the gene matches: 16. Written as DNA, the CDR3 is TGTGCCAGCAGACCCCCCCTGGGACTAGCGGGGGGCGTGGAGGAGACCCAGTACTTC. It encodes CASRPPLGLAGGVEETQYF.

This clone appeared a few times. The V call is TRBV29-1, the J call TRBJ1-4, with D tentatively TRBD1 (6 bases). This CDR3 is built from 14 residues. CDR1 SQVTM and CDR2 ANQGSEA come from the germline V gene. V gave up 1 base and J gave up 6 bases, with 12 bases separating them. The CDR3 sequence: CSVEGGGRDEKLFF. The CDR3 DNA reads as TGCAGCGTTGAAGGGGGGGGGCGAGATGAAAAACTGTTTTTT.

This clone has a handful of counts. The V gene is TRBV30, the J gene TRBJ2-7; unclear D gene. The V end was cut by 4 bases, the J end by 4 bases, with 17 bases between. In germline, CDR1 is GTSNPN, CDR2 SVGIG (reference sequence). The CDR3 is 14 residues long. The CDR3 sequence is CAWTAPNPGYEQYF. CDR3 nucleotides: TGTGCCTGGACTGCACCAAACCCGGGTTACGAGCAGTACTTC.

This clone was recorded a few times. The chain recombines TRBV5-1 with TRBJ2-5; the match to TRBD2 covers 15 bases. This CDR3 spans 18 amino acids. Germline lookup yields CDR1 SGHRS and CDR2 YFSETQ. V lost 3 bases, J lost 5 bases, and 11 bases stayed unmatched. Here the CDR3 reads CASSSRTGTSGRWETQYF. CDR3 DNA: TGCGCCAGCAGCTCCAGAACCGGGACTAGCGGGAGGTGGGAGACCCAGTACTTC.

There are a few counts of this clone. The chain couples TRBV7-2 to TRBJ2-5; D uncertain. Germline V gene lookup returns CDR1 SGHTA and CDR2 FQGNSA. This CDR3 is 15 amino acids long. Trimming stripped 2 bases from V and 1 base from J, with 11 bases between. CDR3 DNA: TGTGCCAGCAGCTTACGGTTTCCGTCCCAAGAGACCCAGTACTTC. Translation: CASSLRFPSQETQYF.

The chain links TRBV2 to TRBJ2-3, with 10 nucleotides matching TRBD2. CDR1 is SNHLY, CDR2 FYNNEI, per germline. The CDR3 is 15 amino acids. The ends lost 9 bases at V and 1 base at J; junction bases unmatched: 7. CDR3 residues: CARNRLAGGTDTQYF. CDR3 nucleotide sequence: TGTGCCAGAAATCGGCTAGCGGGGGGCACAGATACGCAGTATTTT.

V is TRBV6-5 and J is TRBJ2-5, with TRBD1 matching 7 bases. This CDR3 comprises 13 residues. Germline lookup yields CDR1 MNHEY and CDR2 SVGAGI. V gave up 11 bases and J gave up 1 base; unmatched junction bases: 7. The CDR3 spells CAVRRDSQETQYF. As DNA, the CDR3 is TGTGCCGTACGACGGGACAGCCAAGAGACCCAGTACTTC.